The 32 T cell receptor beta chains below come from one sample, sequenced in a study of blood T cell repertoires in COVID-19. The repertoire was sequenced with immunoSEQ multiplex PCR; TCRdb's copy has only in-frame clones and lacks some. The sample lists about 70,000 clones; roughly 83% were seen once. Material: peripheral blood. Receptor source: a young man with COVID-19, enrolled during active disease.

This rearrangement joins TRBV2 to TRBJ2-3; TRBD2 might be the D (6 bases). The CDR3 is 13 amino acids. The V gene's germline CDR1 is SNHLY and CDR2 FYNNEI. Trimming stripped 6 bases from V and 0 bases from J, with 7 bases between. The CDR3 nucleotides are TGTGCCAGCAGGACTAGAAGCACAGATACGCAGTATTTT. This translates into CASRTRSTDTQYF. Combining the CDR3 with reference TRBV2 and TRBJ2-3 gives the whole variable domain EPEVTQTPSHQVTQMGQEVILRCVPISNHLYFYWYRQILGQKVEFLVSFYNNEISEKSEIFDDQFSVERPDGSNFTLKIRSTKLEDSAMYFCASRTRSTDTQYFGPGTRLTVL.

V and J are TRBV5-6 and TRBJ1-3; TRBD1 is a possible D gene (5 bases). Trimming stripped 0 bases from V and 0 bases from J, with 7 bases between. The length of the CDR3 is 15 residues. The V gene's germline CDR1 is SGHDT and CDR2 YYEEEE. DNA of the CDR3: TGTGCCAGCAGCTTGGCCGGGGGCTCTGGAAACACCATATATTTT. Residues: CASSLAGGSGNTIYF.

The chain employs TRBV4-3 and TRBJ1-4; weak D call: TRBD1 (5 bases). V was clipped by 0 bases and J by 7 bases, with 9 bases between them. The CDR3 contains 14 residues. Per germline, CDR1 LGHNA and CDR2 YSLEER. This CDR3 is CASSQEGVFEKLFF. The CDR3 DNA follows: TGCGCCAGCAGCCAAGAAGGGGTGTTTGAAAAACTGTTTTTT.

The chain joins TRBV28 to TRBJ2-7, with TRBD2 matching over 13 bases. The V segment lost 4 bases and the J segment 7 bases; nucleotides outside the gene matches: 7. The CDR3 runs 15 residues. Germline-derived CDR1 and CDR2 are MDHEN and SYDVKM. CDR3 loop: CASSSPGLAGSEQYF. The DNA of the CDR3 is TGTGCCAGCAGTTCCCCGGGACTAGCGGGAAGTGAGCAGTACTTC. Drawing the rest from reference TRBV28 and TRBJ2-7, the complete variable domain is DVKVTQSSRYLVKRTGEKVFLECVQDMDHENMFWYRQDPGLGLRLIYFSYDVKMKEKGDIPEGYSVSREKKERFSLILESASTNQTSMYLCASSSPGLAGSEQYFGPGTRLTVT.

CDR3 sequence reads: CASSADTATNEKLFF. The CDR3 bases are TGTGCCAGTAGTGCAGACACCGCAACTAATGAAAAACTGTTTTTT. The chain couples TRBV19 to TRBJ1-4, with no clear D. This CDR3 comprises 15 residues. In germline, CDR1 is LNHDA, CDR2 SQIVND (reference sequence). V was shortened by 5 bases and J by 0 bases, with 10 bases between the two germline ends.

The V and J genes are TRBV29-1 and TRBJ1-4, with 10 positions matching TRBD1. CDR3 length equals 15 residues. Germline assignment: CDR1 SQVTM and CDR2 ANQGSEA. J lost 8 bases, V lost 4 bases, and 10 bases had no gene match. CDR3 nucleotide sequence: TGCAGCGTTGGAGGGCCGGGACAGGGGCACGAAAAACTGTTTTTT. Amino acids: CSVGGPGQGHEKLFF.

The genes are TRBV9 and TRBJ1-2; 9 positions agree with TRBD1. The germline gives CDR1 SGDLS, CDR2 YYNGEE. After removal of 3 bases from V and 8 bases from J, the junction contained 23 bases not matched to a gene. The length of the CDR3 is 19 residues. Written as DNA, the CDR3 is TGTGCCAGCAGCGCCACAGGGACAGGGAAGGAGGGCCTACCGGTCGGCTACACCTTC. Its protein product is CASSATGTGKEGLPVGYTF.

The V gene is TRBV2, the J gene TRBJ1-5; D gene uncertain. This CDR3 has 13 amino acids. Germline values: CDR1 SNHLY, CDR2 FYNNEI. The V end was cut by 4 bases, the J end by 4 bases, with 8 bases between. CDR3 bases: TGTGCCAGCAGTGGAGGGATGAATCAGCCCCAGCATTTT. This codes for CASSGGMNQPQHF.

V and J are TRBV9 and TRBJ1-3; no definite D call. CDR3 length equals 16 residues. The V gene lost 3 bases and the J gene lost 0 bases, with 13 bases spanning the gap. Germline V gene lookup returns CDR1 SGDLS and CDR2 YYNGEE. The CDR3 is CASSAEVGSSGNTIYF. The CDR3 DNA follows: TGTGCCAGCAGCGCCGAGGTAGGGAGCTCTGGAAACACCATATATTTT.

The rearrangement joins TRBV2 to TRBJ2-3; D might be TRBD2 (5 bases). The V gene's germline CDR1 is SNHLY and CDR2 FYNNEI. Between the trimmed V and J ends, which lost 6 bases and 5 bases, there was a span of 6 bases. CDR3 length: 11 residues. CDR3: CASREEDTQYF. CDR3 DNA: TGTGCCAGCAGGGAGGAAGATACGCAGTATTTT.

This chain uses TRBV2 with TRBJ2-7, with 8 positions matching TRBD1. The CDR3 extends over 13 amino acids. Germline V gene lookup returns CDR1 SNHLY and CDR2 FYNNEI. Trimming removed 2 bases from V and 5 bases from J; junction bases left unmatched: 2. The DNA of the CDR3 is TGTGCCAGCAGTGAATGGACAGGGAACGAGCAGTACTTC. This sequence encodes CASSEWTGNEQYF.

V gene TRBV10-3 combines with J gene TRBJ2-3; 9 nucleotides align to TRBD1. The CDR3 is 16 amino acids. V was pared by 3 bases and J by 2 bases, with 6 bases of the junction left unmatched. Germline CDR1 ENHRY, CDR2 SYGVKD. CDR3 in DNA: TGTGCCATCAGTGAACCGGGACAGGGTCACACAGATACGCAGTATTTT. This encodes CAISEPGQGHTDTQYF.

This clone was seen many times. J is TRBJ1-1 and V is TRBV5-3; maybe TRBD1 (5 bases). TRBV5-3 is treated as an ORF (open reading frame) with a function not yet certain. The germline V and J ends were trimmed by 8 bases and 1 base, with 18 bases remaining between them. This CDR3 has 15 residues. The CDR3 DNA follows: TGTGCCAGGGATAAGGGGTTCCGTAGGAACACTGAAGCTTTCTTT. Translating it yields CARDKGFRRNTEAFF.

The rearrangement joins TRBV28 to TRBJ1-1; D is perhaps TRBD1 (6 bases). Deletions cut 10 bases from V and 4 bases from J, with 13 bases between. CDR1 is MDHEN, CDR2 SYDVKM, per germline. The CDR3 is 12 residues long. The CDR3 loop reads CATDRLTTEAFF. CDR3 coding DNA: TGTGCCACGGACAGACTTACCACTGAAGCTTTCTTT.

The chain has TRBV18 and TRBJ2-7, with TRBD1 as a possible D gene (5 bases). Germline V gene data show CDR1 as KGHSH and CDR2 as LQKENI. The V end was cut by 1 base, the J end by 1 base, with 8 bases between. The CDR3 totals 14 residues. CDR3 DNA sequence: TGTGCCAGCTCACCACTTGGGGCTTCCTACGAGCAGTACTTC. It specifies CASSPLGASYEQYF.

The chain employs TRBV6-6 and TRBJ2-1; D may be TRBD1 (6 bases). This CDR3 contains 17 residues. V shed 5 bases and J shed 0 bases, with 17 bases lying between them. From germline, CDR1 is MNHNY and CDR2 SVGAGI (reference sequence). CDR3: CASSLHRGDISYNEQFF. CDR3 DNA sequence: TGTGCCAGCAGTCTACATAGAGGGGACATCTCCTACAATGAGCAGTTCTTC.

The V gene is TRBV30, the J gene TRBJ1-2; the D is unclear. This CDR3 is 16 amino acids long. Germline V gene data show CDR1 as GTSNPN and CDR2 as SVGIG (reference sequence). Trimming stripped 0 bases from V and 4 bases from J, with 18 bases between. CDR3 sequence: CAWSVEVRRLSYGYTF. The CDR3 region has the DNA TGTGCCTGGAGTGTAGAGGTCAGACGTTTATCCTATGGCTACACCTTC. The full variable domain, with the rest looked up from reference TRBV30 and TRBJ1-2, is SQTIHQWPATLVQPVGSPLSLECTVEGTSNPNLYWYRQAAGRGLQLLFYSVGIGQISSEVPQNLSASRPQDRQFILSSKKLLLSDSGFYLCAWSVEVRRLSYGYTFGSGTRLTVV.

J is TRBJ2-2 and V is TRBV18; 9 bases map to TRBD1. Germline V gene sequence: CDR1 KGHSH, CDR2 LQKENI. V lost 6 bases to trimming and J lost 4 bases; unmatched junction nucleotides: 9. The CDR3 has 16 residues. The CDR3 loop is CASSFGQGSSTGELFF. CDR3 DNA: TGTGCCAGCTCGTTTGGACAGGGGTCGTCCACCGGGGAGCTGTTTTTT.

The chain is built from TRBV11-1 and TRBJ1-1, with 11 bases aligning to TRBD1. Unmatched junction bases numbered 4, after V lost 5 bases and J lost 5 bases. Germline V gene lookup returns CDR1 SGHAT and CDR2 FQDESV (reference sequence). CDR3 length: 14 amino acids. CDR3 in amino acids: CASSRGQGETEAFF. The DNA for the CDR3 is TGTGCCAGCAGCCGGGGACAGGGGGAGACTGAAGCTTTCTTT.

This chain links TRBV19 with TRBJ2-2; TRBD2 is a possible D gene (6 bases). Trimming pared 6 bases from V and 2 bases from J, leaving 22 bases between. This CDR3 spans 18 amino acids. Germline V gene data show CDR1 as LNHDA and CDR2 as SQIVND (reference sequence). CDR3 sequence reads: CASSRRGYTDSNTGELFF. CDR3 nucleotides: TGTGCCAGTAGCCGGCGGGGATACACCGACAGTAACACCGGGGAGCTGTTTTTT.

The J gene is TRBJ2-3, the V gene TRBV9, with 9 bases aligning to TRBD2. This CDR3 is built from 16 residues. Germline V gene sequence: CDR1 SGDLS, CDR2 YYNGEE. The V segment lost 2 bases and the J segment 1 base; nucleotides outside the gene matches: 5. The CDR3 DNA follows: TGTGCCAGCAGCGTCGGCGGGAGGGCTCGCACAGATACGCAGTATTTT. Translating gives CASSVGGRARTDTQYF.

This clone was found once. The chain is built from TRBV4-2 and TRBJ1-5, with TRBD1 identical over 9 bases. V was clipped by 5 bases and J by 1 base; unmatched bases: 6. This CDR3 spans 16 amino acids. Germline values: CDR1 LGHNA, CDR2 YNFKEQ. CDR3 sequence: CASSWRQGGSNQPQHF. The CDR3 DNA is TGTGCCAGCAGCTGGAGACAGGGGGGAAGCAATCAGCCCCAGCATTTT.

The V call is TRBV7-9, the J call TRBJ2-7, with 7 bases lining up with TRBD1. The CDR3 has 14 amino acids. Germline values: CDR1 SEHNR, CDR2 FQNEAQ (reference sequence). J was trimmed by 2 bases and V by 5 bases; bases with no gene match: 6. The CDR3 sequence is CASSQRGGPYEQYF. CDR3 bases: TGTGCCAGCAGCCAGAGAGGGGGCCCCTACGAGCAGTACTTC.

CDR3 sequence (DNA): TGTGCCAGTGCCGGGACAGGGAATGAAAAACTGTTTTTT. Its protein product is CASAGTGNEKLFF. The rearrangement joins TRBV19 to TRBJ1-4; 9 bases line up with TRBD1. J lost 5 bases, V lost 8 bases, and 3 bases had no gene match. The V gene's germline CDR1 is LNHDA and CDR2 SQIVND (reference sequence). The length of the CDR3 is 13 residues.

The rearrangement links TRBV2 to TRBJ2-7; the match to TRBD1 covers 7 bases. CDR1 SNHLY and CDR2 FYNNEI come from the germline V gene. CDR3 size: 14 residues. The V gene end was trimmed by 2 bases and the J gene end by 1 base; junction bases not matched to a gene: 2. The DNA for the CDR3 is TGTGCCAGCAGTGAACAGGGGGTTTCCTACGAGCAGTACTTC. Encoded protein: CASSEQGVSYEQYF. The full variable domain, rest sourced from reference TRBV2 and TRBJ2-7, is EPEVTQTPSHQVTQMGQEVILRCVPISNHLYFYWYRQILGQKVEFLVSFYNNEISEKSEIFDDQFSVERPDGSNFTLKIRSTKLEDSAMYFCASSEQGVSYEQYFGPGTRLTVT.

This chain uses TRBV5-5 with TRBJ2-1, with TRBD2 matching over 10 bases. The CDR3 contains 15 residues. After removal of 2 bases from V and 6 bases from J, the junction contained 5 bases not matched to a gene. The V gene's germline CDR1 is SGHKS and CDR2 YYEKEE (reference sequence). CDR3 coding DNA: TGTGCCAGCAGCTTTCTAGCGGGAGTGGGCAATGAGCAGTTCTTC. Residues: CASSFLAGVGNEQFF.

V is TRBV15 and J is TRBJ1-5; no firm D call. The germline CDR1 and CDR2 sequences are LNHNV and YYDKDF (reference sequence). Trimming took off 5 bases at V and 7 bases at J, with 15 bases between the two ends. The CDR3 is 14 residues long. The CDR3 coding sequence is TGTGCCACCAGCGACATTCCGCAGGCCCAGCCCCAGCATTTT. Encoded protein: CATSDIPQAQPQHF.

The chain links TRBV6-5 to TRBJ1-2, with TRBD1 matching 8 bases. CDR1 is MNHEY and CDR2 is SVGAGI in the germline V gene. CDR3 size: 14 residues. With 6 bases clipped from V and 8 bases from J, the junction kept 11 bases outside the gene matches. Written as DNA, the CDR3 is TGTGCCAGCAGCCGACGGACAGGGTTCGGAGGCTACACCTTC. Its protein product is CASSRRTGFGGYTF.

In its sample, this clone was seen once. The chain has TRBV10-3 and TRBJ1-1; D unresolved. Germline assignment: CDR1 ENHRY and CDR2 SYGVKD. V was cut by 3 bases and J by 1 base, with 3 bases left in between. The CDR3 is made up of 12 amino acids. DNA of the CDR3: TGTGCCATCAGTGACTGGAACACTGAAGCTTTCTTT. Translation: CAISDWNTEAFF.

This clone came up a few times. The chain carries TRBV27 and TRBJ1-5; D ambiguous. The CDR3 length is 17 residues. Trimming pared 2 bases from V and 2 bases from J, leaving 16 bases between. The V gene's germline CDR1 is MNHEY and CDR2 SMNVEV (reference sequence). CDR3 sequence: CASSLRQSFSGNQPQHF. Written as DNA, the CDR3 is TGTGCCAGCAGTTTACGCCAGTCCTTCAGCGGCAATCAGCCCCAGCATTTT.

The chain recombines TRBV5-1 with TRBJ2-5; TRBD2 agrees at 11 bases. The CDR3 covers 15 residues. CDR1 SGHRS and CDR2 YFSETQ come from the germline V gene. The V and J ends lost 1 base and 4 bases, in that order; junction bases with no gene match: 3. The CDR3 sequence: CASSLPSGRLETQYF. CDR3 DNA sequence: TGCGCCAGCAGCTTGCCTAGCGGGAGGCTAGAGACCCAGTACTTC.

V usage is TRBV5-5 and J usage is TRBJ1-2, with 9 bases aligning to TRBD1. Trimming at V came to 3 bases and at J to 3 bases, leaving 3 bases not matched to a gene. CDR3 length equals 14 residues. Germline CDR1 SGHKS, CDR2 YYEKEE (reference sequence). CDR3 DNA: TGTGCCAGCAGCTGGACAGGGGCGGACTATGGCTACACCTTC. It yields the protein CASSWTGADYGYTF.